Listed here are 22 T cell receptor beta chains from one sample, sequenced in a study of naive and memory T cell subsets. The beta constant-region primer was an equimolar mix of two oligonucleotides covering TRBC1 and TRBC2. MiXCR, run by TCRdb on the UMI-ligation and nested PCR reads, gives a single entry per CDR3 protein. The sample carries 81,000 or so distinct CDR3 sequences, more than 6.5% recorded once. The sample consisted of central memory CD4+ T cells from blood. Receptors originate from a human donor in good health.

On this clonotype itself: The junction departs from the called germline gene at one end, perhaps through a read error. V usage is TRBV9 and J usage is TRBJ1-3, with D possibly TRBD1 on 5 matching bases. The CDR3 sequence is 16 residues long. Looked up from germline, CDR1 is SGDLS and CDR2 is YYNGEE. The CDR3 reads CANSPLGTLSGNTIYF. Here the CDR3 DNA reads TGCGCCAACAGCCCCCTTGGGACCCTCTCTGGAAACACCATATATTTT.

This clonotype was observed many times. The V and J genes are TRBV7-9 and TRBJ2-2, with D possibly being TRBD1 (6 bases). This CDR3 comprises 15 residues. CDR1 and CDR2 from the germline V gene are SEHNR and FQNEAQ (reference sequence). The V end was cut by 3 bases, the J end by 5 bases, with 13 bases between. The CDR3 DNA follows: TGTGCCAGCAGCTTTACAGGGTCCTGGACCGGGGAGCTGTTTTTT. It encodes CASSFTGSWTGELFF.

This clonotype was found a few times. J is TRBJ2-1 and V is TRBV12-3 or TRBV12-4; no firm D call. V was pared by 1 base and J by 13 bases, with 8 bases between. This CDR3 is 11 amino acids long. The CDR3 bases are TGTGCCAGCAGTTTAGGGCTGGGACAGTTCTTC. It specifies CASSLGLGQFF.

This chain uses TRBV20-1 with TRBJ2-1, with no clear D. Germline V CDR1 and CDR2: DFQATT, SNEGSKA (reference sequence). V gave up 0 bases and J gave up 5 bases, with 5 bases separating them. This CDR3 is 12 amino acids long. The DNA of the CDR3 is TGCAGTGCTAGAGAGGGGAACAATGAGCAGTTCTTC. Protein sequence: CSAREGNNEQFF.

This clonotype was counted many times. The chain joins TRBV6-5 to TRBJ2-3; 9 bases match TRBD2. The CDR3 sequence is 14 residues long. Germline CDR1 reads MNHEY; CDR2 reads SVGAGI. The V gene end was trimmed by 9 bases and the J gene end by 1 base; junction bases not matched to a gene: 5. The CDR3 DNA is TGTGCCAGTCAGCGGGGGGTGGGCACAGATACGCAGTATTTT. This encodes CASQRGVGTDTQYF.

This clonotype was counted between two and nine times. CDR3 amino acids: CASSVVNSGSGELFF. The CDR3 coding sequence is TGTGCCAGCAGTGTGGTCAATTCGGGGTCCGGGGAGCTGTTTTTT. V and J are TRBV6-5 and TRBJ2-2; tentatively, D is TRBD2 (5 bases). This CDR3 comprises 15 residues. Germline assignment: CDR1 MNHEY and CDR2 SVGAGI. With 5 bases removed from V and 6 bases from J, the gap between germline ends came to 16 bases.

The V call is TRBV6-1, the J call TRBJ2-7; tentatively, D is TRBD1 (6 bases). Trimming shortened V by 1 base and J by 4 bases, and 14 bases separated the two germline ends. The V gene's germline CDR1 is MNHNS and CDR2 SASEGT. The CDR3 totals 15 residues. The CDR3 nucleotides are TGTGCCAGCAGTGAAGGGGGGCGAGAACCTTACGAGCAGTACTTC. Translated, it gives CASSEGGREPYEQYF.

This clonotype was observed a few times. The rearrangement links TRBV7-2 to TRBJ1-6, with a possible D match to TRBD1 (5 bases). Germline CDR1 SGHTA, CDR2 FQGNSA. There are 13 residues in the CDR3. Trimming removed 1 base at V and 14 bases at J, with 12 bases between. The CDR3, as DNA: TGTGCCAGCAGCTTAGACGGGGCGACCACCCTCCACTTT. Protein sequence: CASSLDGATTLHF.

This clonotype was detected a few times. The rearrangement joins TRBV28 to TRBJ2-7; maybe TRBD1 (6 bases). The length of the CDR3 is 16 residues. CDR1 is MDHEN, CDR2 SYDVKM, per germline. The V end lost 3 bases, the J end lost 4 bases, and 19 bases lay between the germline ends. This CDR3 reads CASSFTLAGQSYEQYF. CDR3 bases: TGTGCCAGCAGTTTTACCCTCGCTGGACAGTCATACGAGCAGTACTTC.

This clonotype was seen repeatedly, ten times or more. The chain couples TRBV28 to TRBJ1-5, with 8 bases aligning to TRBD1. CDR1 is MDHEN, CDR2 SYDVKM, per germline. The CDR3 covers 12 residues. The junction had 8 bases not matched to a gene; V was cut back by 11 bases and J by 8 bases. CDR3: CASSGGLEPQHF. The CDR3 DNA reads TGTGCCTCCTCAGGGGGCTTGGAGCCCCAGCATTTT.

The chain has TRBV20-1 and TRBJ1-4, with D unclear. Germline lookup yields CDR1 DFQATT and CDR2 SNEGSKA (reference sequence). The CDR3 has 14 residues. V lost 7 bases, J lost 0 bases, and 12 bases lay in between. CDR3 sequence reads: CSVPGLATNEKLFF. The CDR3 coding sequence is TGCAGTGTCCCGGGCCTAGCAACTAATGAAAAACTGTTTTTT.

This clonotype was counted at least ten times. The chain links TRBV6-2 or TRBV6-3 to TRBJ1-2; 7 nucleotides line up with TRBD1. This CDR3 comprises 13 residues. CDR1 is MNHEY, CDR2 SVGEGT, per germline. The V and J ends lost 6 bases and 8 bases, in that order; junction bases with no gene match: 9. CDR3 DNA sequence: TGTGCCAGCAGCGTGGGGAGACAGGGCGGCTACACCTTC. It specifies CASSVGRQGGYTF.

The rearrangement joins TRBV19 to TRBJ2-4, with 11 bases that match TRBD1. Germline CDR1 and CDR2: LNHDA and SQIVND (reference sequence). There are 15 residues in the CDR3. With V trimmed by 8 bases and J by 6 bases, 9 bases remained unmatched. In DNA form, the CDR3 reads TGTGCCAGTGGCCGAGGGACAGGGGGTATAAACATTCAGTACTTC. Translating it yields CASGRGTGGINIQYF.

This rearrangement joins TRBV20-1 to TRBJ2-3; D remains ambiguous. CDR3 size: 13 residues. Trimming left V 3 bases short and J 14 bases short, with 21 bases between. Germline V gene lookup returns CDR1 DFQATT and CDR2 SNEGSKA (reference sequence). The CDR3 bases are TGCAGTGCTAGGTCGGGCTATCTCGAGGCCCCGTATTTT. Amino acids: CSARSGYLEAPYF.

This clonotype has a count of ten or more. The CDR3, as DNA: TGTGCCACCAGTGATTCTCCAGGGGGACGGACCGATGGCCAGTACTTC. This encodes CATSDSPGGRTDGQYF. The chain is built from TRBV24-1 and TRBJ2-5; 7 bases match TRBD1. Per germline, CDR1 KGHDR and CDR2 SFDVKD. J was trimmed by 10 bases and V by 2 bases; bases with no gene match: 15. The CDR3 runs to 16 residues.

The V call is TRBV7-2, the J call TRBJ2-1, with D possibly TRBD1 on 5 matching bases. This CDR3 is built from 12 residues. The V and J ends lost 3 bases and 9 bases respectively, with 9 bases between them. Germline V gene lookup returns CDR1 SGHTA and CDR2 FQGNSA. CDR3 protein: CASSFSQGEQFF. The DNA for the CDR3 is TGTGCCAGCAGCTTCAGTCAGGGTGAGCAGTTCTTC. Filled out from reference TRBV7-2 and TRBJ2-1, the complete variable domain reads GAGVSQSPSNKVTEKGKDVELRCDPISGHTALYWYRQSLGQGLEFLIYFQGNSAPDKSGLPSDRFSAERTGGSVSTLTIQRTQQEDSAVYLCASSFSQGEQFFGPGTRLTVL.

The chain recombines TRBV7-6 with TRBJ2-3; 8 bases are shared with TRBD2. Germline CDR1 and CDR2: SGHVS and FNYEAQ. CDR3 length: 14 residues. V lost 8 bases, J lost 2 bases, and 6 bases stayed unmatched. The CDR3 loop is CASHAGLDTDTQYF. DNA of the CDR3: TGTGCCAGCCACGCGGGACTAGACACAGATACGCAGTATTTT.

V usage is TRBV27 and J usage is TRBJ2-1, with TRBD2 identical over 8 bases. The V segment lost 2 bases and the J segment 14 bases; nucleotides outside the gene matches: 17. Germline V gene data show CDR1 as MNHEY and CDR2 as SMNVEV (reference sequence). The CDR3 has 16 residues. CDR3 region: CASSLNAASGRQRKFF. CDR3 DNA: TGTGCCAGCAGTTTAAACGCGGCTAGCGGGCGACAAAGGAAGTTCTTC.

This clonotype showed up many times. The gene calls are TRBV10-3 and TRBJ1-4, with TRBD1 matching over 7 bases. CDR1 and CDR2 from the germline V gene are ENHRY and SYGVKD. The CDR3 spans 15 residues. Trimming cost V 6 bases and J 4 bases; bases outside gene matches: 8. This CDR3 reads CAIRRDGTDNEKLFF. The CDR3 bases are TGTGCCATCAGGAGGGACGGGACAGATAATGAAAAACTGTTTTTT.

Many counts were recorded for this clonotype. The CDR3 DNA reads TGCAGTGCTAGTCAATTTACGCCCGGCAATCAGCCCCAGCATTTT. Translated, it gives CSASQFTPGNQPQHF. V usage is TRBV20-1 and J usage is TRBJ1-5; no definite D call. Looked up from germline, CDR1 is DFQATT and CDR2 is SNEGSKA (reference sequence). The CDR3 is 15 amino acids. Trimming took 3 bases from V and 2 from J, leaving 14 bases between them.

This clonotype was counted only a few times. The chain recombines TRBV6-5 with TRBJ1-5; no definite D call. Trimming pared 6 bases from V and 5 bases from J, leaving 11 bases between. Per germline, CDR1 MNHEY and CDR2 SVGAGI. The CDR3 is 13 residues long. This CDR3 reads CASRWRMDQPQHF. In nucleotides, the CDR3 is TGTGCCAGCAGATGGCGAATGGATCAGCCCCAGCATTTT.

To note about this clonotype: A much more abundant neighbour one base away suggests this may be a read error. This chain uses TRBV7-2 with TRBJ1-1, with unresolved D. Trimming removed 1 base from V and 3 bases from J, with 12 bases in between. The length of the CDR3 is 15 residues. From germline, CDR1 is SGHTA and CDR2 FQGNSA. CDR3 sequence: CASSLVSWRDTEAFF. The CDR3 coding sequence is TGTGCCAGCAGCTTAGTAAGCTGGAGGGACACTGAAGCTTTCTTT.